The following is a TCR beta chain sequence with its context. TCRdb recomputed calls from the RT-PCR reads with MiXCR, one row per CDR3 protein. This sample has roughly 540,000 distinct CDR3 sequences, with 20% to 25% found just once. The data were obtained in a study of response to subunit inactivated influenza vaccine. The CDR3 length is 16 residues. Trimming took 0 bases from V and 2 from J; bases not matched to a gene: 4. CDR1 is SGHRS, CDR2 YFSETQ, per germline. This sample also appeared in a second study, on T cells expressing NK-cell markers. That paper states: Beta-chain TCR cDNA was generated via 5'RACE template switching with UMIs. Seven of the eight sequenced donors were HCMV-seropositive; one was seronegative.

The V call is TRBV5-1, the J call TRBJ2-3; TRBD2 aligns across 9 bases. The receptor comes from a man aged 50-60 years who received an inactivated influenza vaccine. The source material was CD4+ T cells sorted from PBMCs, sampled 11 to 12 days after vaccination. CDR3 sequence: CASSLAAGGPTDTQYF. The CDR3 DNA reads TGCGCCAGCAGCTTGGCAGCGGGGGGCCCCACAGATACGCAGTATTTT.